These 12 T cell receptor beta chains originate from one sample sequenced in a study of early T cells in non-severe SARS-CoV-2 infection. One entry per CDR3 protein results from TCRdb running MiXCR on the 5' RACE reads. This sample has under 70,000 distinct CDR3 sequences, with around 10% found just once. Source material: whole blood. These receptors originate from an adult who was a healthcare worker with PCR-confirmed SARS-CoV-2 infection or an uninfected control (not recorded which).

This clonotype was observed many times. The chain combines TRBV10-1 with TRBJ2-5; 9 positions match TRBD2. In germline, CDR1 is WNHNN, CDR2 SYGVQD (reference sequence). This CDR3 is 15 amino acids long. The V gene end was trimmed by 2 bases and the J gene end by 3 bases; junction bases not matched to a gene: 4. CDR3 sequence: CASSEASGAEETQYF. CDR3 DNA sequence: TGCGCCAGCAGTGAGGCTAGCGGGGCGGAAGAGACCCAGTACTTC.

This clonotype was counted ten times or more. The gene calls are TRBV11-1 and TRBJ1-6; 9 bases match TRBD1. The CDR3 loop spans 14 amino acids. The V and J ends lost 8 bases and 7 bases, in that order; junction bases with no gene match: 6. Looked up from germline, CDR1 is SGHAT and CDR2 is FQDESV (reference sequence). Written as DNA, the CDR3 is TGTGCCAGCCGGGGCGGACAGGGGAATTCACCCCTCCACTTT. Encoded protein: CASRGGQGNSPLHF.

This clonotype occurred many times. The chain couples TRBV5-5 to TRBJ2-2; 7 bases agree with TRBD1. The CDR3 runs 16 residues. V lost 4 bases and J lost 5; bases outside the gene matches: 11. Germline V CDR1 and CDR2: SGHKS, YYEKEE (reference sequence). The CDR3 loop reads CASSLAGGRSTGELFF. The CDR3 DNA reads TGTGCCAGCAGCCTCGCAGGGGGTCGGAGTACCGGGGAGCTGTTTTTT.

This clonotype appeared many times. The genes are TRBV19 and TRBJ2-2; TRBD1 matches 11 bases. CDR3 length equals 19 residues. V was pared by 3 bases and J by 4 bases, with 13 bases of the junction left unmatched. Germline V gene lookup returns CDR1 LNHDA and CDR2 SQIVND (reference sequence). The CDR3 nucleotides are TGTGCCAGTAGTATGGACAGGGGGCTATCGAGCGGGGTCACCGGGGAGCTGTTTTTT. Amino acid sequence: CASSMDRGLSSGVTGELFF.

This clonotype came up a few times. This chain uses TRBV6-6 with TRBJ2-3; the D gene is possibly TRBD1 (6 bases). CDR3 length: 15 amino acids. Trimming cost V 0 bases and J 4 bases, with 11 bases left between them. CDR1 is MNHNY, CDR2 SVGAGI, per germline (reference sequence). CDR3 sequence reads: CASSYSGTLSDTQYF. The CDR3 DNA sequence: TGTGCCAGCAGTTACTCCGGGACACTCTCAGATACGCAGTATTTT.

The rearrangement uses TRBV6-5 and TRBJ1-4; the D is unclear. The CDR3 is 12 amino acids. Deletions cut 2 bases from V and 7 bases from J, with 5 bases between. Germline values: CDR1 MNHEY, CDR2 SVGAGI. The CDR3 sequence is CASSYEGEKLFF. The CDR3 DNA is TGTGCCAGCAGTTACGAGGGTGAAAAACTGTTTTTT.

The chain couples TRBV10-3 to TRBJ2-7, with 9 bases matching TRBD1. The CDR3 has 15 amino acids. Germline values: CDR1 ENHRY, CDR2 SYGVKD. V shed 3 bases and J 6 bases; nucleotides not matched to a gene: 9. The CDR3 here is CAISDSGTGPSEQYF. In nucleotides, the CDR3 is TGTGCCATCAGTGACTCCGGGACAGGGCCCTCCGAGCAGTACTTC.

The table lists this clonotype with a few counts. The genes are TRBV11-3 and TRBJ2-3; no definite D call. The CDR3 length is 15 residues. CDR1 and CDR2 (germline): SGHNT, YENEEA. Trimming left V 1 base short and J 3 bases short, with 11 bases between. The CDR3 sequence: CASSLVTSSTDTQYF. CDR3 in DNA: TGTGCCAGCAGCTTAGTAACATCAAGTACAGATACGCAGTATTTT.

This clonotype has ten or more counts. The chain joins TRBV4-2 to TRBJ2-1; possible D gene TRBD1, 7 bases. The CDR3 runs to 16 residues. With 4 bases removed from V and 5 bases from J, the gap between germline ends came to 18 bases. Germline V CDR1 and CDR2: LGHNA, YNFKEQ. The DNA for the CDR3 is TGTGCCAGCAGCCCGCGGGACAGAAGGAGGAACAATGAGCAGTTCTTC. Amino acid sequence: CASSPRDRRRNNEQFF.

This clonotype showed up many times. This chain links TRBV20-1 with TRBJ2-3; 11 nucleotides match TRBD2. The V gene end was trimmed by 6 bases and the J gene end by 3 bases; junction bases not matched to a gene: 8. Looked up from germline, CDR1 is DFQATT and CDR2 is SNEGSKA (reference sequence). The CDR3 consists of 15 residues. The CDR3 sequence is CSASRGLADTDTQYF. The DNA for the CDR3 is TGCAGTGCCTCCAGGGGACTAGCGGATACAGATACGCAGTATTTT.

This clonotype was detected ten times or more. The J gene is TRBJ2-2, the V gene TRBV7-8; no reliable D call. Germline V gives CDR1 SGHVS, CDR2 FQNEAQ. The CDR3 sequence is 14 residues long. V dropped 1 base and J dropped 4 bases, with 7 bases sitting between them. The CDR3 here is CASSLVLGTGELFF. The CDR3 DNA reads as TGTGCCAGCAGCTTAGTTCTGGGCACCGGGGAGCTGTTTTTT. Drawing the rest from reference TRBV7-8 and TRBJ2-2, the complete variable domain is GAGVSQSPRYKVAKRGQDVALRCDPISGHVSLFWYQQALGQGPEFLTYFQNEAQLDKSGLPSDRFFAERPEGSVSTLKIQRTQQEDSAVYLCASSLVLGTGELFFGEGSRLTVL.

Many counts were recorded for this clonotype. The V and J genes are TRBV4-2 and TRBJ1-3; no firm D call. Per germline, CDR1 LGHNA and CDR2 YNFKEQ. V lost 3 bases to trimming and J lost 0 bases, with 9 bases between them. The CDR3 loop spans 15 amino acids. The CDR3, as DNA: TGTGCCAGCAGCCAGGGTCTTAGCTCTGGAAACACCATATATTTT. Its translation is CASSQGLSSGNTIYF.